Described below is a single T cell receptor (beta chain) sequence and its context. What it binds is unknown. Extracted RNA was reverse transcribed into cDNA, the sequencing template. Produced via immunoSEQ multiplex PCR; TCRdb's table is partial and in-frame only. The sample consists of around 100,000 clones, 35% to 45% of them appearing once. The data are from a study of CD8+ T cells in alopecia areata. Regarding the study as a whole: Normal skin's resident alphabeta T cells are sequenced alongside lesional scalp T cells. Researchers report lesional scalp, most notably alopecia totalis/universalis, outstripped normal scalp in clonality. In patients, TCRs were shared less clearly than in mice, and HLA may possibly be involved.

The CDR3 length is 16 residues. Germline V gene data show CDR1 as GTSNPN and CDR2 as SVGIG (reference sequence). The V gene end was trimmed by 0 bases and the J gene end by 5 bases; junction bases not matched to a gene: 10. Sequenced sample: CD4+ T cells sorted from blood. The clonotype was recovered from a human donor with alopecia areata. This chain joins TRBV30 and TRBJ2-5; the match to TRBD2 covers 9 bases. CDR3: CAWSVEWPSGTETQYF. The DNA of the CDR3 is TGTGCCTGGAGTGTAGAGTGGCCTAGCGGGACGGAGACCCAGTACTTC.